This TCR beta chain was captured by sequencing in a study of T-cell reconstitution after alpha-beta-depleted transplantation in children. This CDR3 is built from 14 residues. V was cut by 4 bases and J by 2 bases, with 12 bases left in between. Findings and caveats of the study: Expanded graft clones numbering several hundred reportedly gave rise to alpha-beta T cells about two months after transplant. T cells produced anew were the main source of T-cell counts and diversity one year after transplant. TCRbeta diversity was high at day 60 in some patients (a result of surviving recipient T cells and thymic progenitors).

With respect to this clonotype: Its target is not known.

A library of TCRbeta sequences, prepared with unique molecular identifiers, was generated. TCRdb re-called the PCR reads through MiXCR, storing one row per CDR3 protein. The repertoire includes hundreds of thousands of distinct CDR3 sequences, around 12% of them detected once, and 0.79% sits in the top ten. The starting material was PBMCs, obtained before TCRalphabeta/CD19-depleted stem cell transplant. The receptor comes from a girl aged 2 to 10 with congenital amegakaryocytic thrombocytopenia, due to receive a stem cell transplant. The V call is TRBV12-3 or TRBV12-4, the J call TRBJ2-7, with a possible D match to TRBD2 (6 bases). The CDR3 DNA reads as TGTGCCAGCAGTTCCACTAGCCGGGCCTACGAGCAGTACTTC. Protein: CASSSTSRAYEQYF.